This TCR beta chain was documented in a study of cytomegalovirus exposure and HLA in healthy donors. Findings and caveats of the study: In vitro testing confirmed a few CMV-associated chains as specific for CMV antigens.

Vbeta (60) and Jbeta (13) primers were used in the PCR. Produced via immunoSEQ multiplex PCR; TCRdb's table is partial and in-frame only. This table has about 120,000 clones, 8% to 10% appearing once. V shed 2 bases, J shed 0 bases, and the junction held 3 bases outside the gene matches. The CDR3 is 16 residues long. From germline, CDR1 is SGHNT and CDR2 YENEEA. Note on this clone: The antigen is undetermined.

The specimen sequenced was PBMCs. The receptor was isolated from a man younger than 45 in good health and CMV-seronegative. The chain couples TRBV11-3 to TRBJ2-1; TRBD1 agrees at 8 bases. Here the CDR3 reads CASSLRTGSSYNEQFF. The CDR3 nucleotides are TGTGCCAGCAGCTTAAGGACAGGGAGCTCCTACAATGAGCAGTTCTTC.